The 12 T cell receptor beta chains below were found in one sample sequenced in a study of T cells after yellow fever vaccination. TCRdb reanalysed the 5' RACE reads using MiXCR and keeps one entry per CDR3 protein. The sample yields some 560,000 distinct CDR3 sequences, about 17% seen once. The starting material was PBMCs, obtained 4 to 5 days after the first yellow fever vaccination. These receptors were taken from a man younger than 35 who received the YFV17D yellow fever vaccine.

The chain carries TRBV5-4 and TRBJ1-3; D ambiguous. The germline CDR1 and CDR2 sequences are SGHNT and YYREEE (reference sequence). The V end was cut by 4 bases, the J end by 2 bases, with 16 bases between. The CDR3 sequence is 16 residues long. The CDR3: CASSAESPLTGNTIYF. CDR3 nucleotides: TGTGCCAGCAGCGCCGAATCGCCGTTAACTGGAAACACCATATATTTT.

There are a few counts of this clonotype. The chain employs TRBV6-2 or TRBV6-3 and TRBJ2-2, with TRBD1 matching over 9 bases. With V trimmed by 5 bases and J by 5 bases, 9 bases remained unmatched. CDR1 is MNHEY and CDR2 is SVGEGT in the germline V gene. The CDR3 covers 16 residues. The CDR3 protein is CASSAHRGRGTGELFF. CDR3 nucleotide sequence: TGTGCCAGCAGTGCCCACAGGGGGCGAGGGACCGGGGAGCTGTTTTTT.

The chain joins TRBV4-2 to TRBJ1-4; D remains ambiguous. Trimming left V 1 base short and J 0 bases short, with 12 bases between. The germline gives CDR1 LGHNA, CDR2 YNFKEQ. This CDR3 spans 17 amino acids. The DNA of the CDR3 is TGTGCCAGCAGCCAAGCGGGCCGACAAGCAACTAATGAAAAACTGTTTTTT. Its protein is CASSQAGRQATNEKLFF.

The rearrangement joins TRBV9 to TRBJ2-1; 7 positions match TRBD2. Germline V gene data show CDR1 as SGDLS and CDR2 as YYNGEE. The CDR3 runs 14 residues. Trimming at V came to 3 bases and at J to 6 bases, leaving 6 bases not matched to a gene. The CDR3 sequence is CASSEKRDLNEQFF. The CDR3 coding sequence is TGTGCCAGCAGCGAAAAGCGGGACCTCAATGAGCAGTTCTTC.

This clonotype showed up just a few times. This chain connects TRBV29-1 to TRBJ1-2; D is perhaps TRBD1 (5 bases). This CDR3 has 13 amino acids. Germline V gene lookup returns CDR1 SQVTM and CDR2 ANQGSEA. Trimming took 0 bases from V and 8 from J, leaving 13 bases between them. DNA of the CDR3: TGCAGCGTTGAAGATCAGAGGGGCCGGGGCTACACCTTC. Its translation is CSVEDQRGRGYTF. The full variable domain, rest sourced from reference TRBV29-1 and TRBJ1-2, is SAVISQKPSRDICQRGTSLTIQCQVDSQVTMMFWYRQQPGQSLTLIATANQGSEATYESGFVIDKFPISRPNLTFSTLTVSNMSPEDSSIYLCSVEDQRGRGYTFGSGTRLTVV.

This clonotype was counted a few times. The chain uses TRBV15 and TRBJ2-1; no clear D. Germline V CDR1 and CDR2: LNHNV, YYDKDF (reference sequence). V lost 3 bases to trimming and J lost 4 bases, with 28 bases between them. The CDR3 consists of 20 residues. The CDR3 bases are TGTGCCACCAGCAGCGAAAAAACTACGCCCCACCCTCAACGTTACAATGAGCAGTTCTTC. Its protein is CATSSEKTTPHPQRYNEQFF.

The rearrangement joins TRBV5-1 to TRBJ2-7; D might be TRBD1 or TRBD2, each matching 5 bases. The CDR3 consists of 11 residues. The germline CDR1 and CDR2 sequences are SGHRS and YFSETQ. V dropped 7 bases and J dropped 11 bases, with 16 bases sitting between them. CDR3 sequence (DNA): TGCGCCAGCGGGGACGGACTCCTTGAGTACTTC. Translating gives CASGDGLLEYF.

This clonotype was found once. The chain is built from TRBV30 and TRBJ1-1; 11 nucleotides align to TRBD1. Germline values: CDR1 GTSNPN, CDR2 SVGIG (reference sequence). V trimming: 1 base; J trimming: 11 bases; junction bases outside the gene matches: 9. The CDR3 sequence is 14 residues long. The CDR3 bases are TGTGCCTGGAGTGCCTGGACAGGGGGCGGAAGCGCTTTCTTT. Protein product: CAWSAWTGGGSAFF.

This clonotype was counted only a few times. V usage is TRBV10-2 and J usage is TRBJ2-1; the D gene could be TRBD1 or TRBD2 (6 bases each). The CDR3 is 15 residues long. Trimming pared 10 bases from V and 7 bases from J, leaving 23 bases between. Germline loops: CDR1 WSHSY, CDR2 SAAADI. Here the CDR3 DNA reads TGCGCCACCACTTCTCCGGGGGCAATTCGGAATGAGCAGTTCTTC. Its protein product is CATTSPGAIRNEQFF.

The chain combines TRBV21-1 with TRBJ1-1; TRBD1, the table's D call, was not compared with the DNA. TRBV21-1 is described as a pseudogene. The CDR3 extends over 16 amino acids. The CDR3 DNA sequence: TGTGCCAGCAGCCGCTACTTGGACAGAGAGAACACTGAAGCTTTCTTT. Translation gives CASSRYLDRENTEAFF.

This chain connects TRBV20-1 to TRBJ2-1, with no clear D. Germline V lookup: CDR1 DFQATT, CDR2 SNEGSKA (reference sequence). The CDR3 runs 14 residues. The germline V and J ends were trimmed by 2 bases and 2 bases, with 10 bases remaining between them. This CDR3 reads CSARKGITYNEQFF. The CDR3 coding sequence is TGCAGTGCTAGAAAAGGGATCACCTACAATGAGCAGTTCTTC.

This clonotype appeared many times. The gene calls are TRBV5-1 and TRBJ2-2; D is possibly TRBD1 or TRBD2 (5 bases each). CDR1 and CDR2 (germline): SGHRS, YFSETQ. The CDR3 runs 14 residues. Trimming left V 5 bases short and J 4 bases short, with 12 bases between. The CDR3 DNA follows: TGCGCCAGCAGTTGGGGGTTCGGCACCGGGGAGCTGTTTTTT. It encodes CASSWGFGTGELFF.